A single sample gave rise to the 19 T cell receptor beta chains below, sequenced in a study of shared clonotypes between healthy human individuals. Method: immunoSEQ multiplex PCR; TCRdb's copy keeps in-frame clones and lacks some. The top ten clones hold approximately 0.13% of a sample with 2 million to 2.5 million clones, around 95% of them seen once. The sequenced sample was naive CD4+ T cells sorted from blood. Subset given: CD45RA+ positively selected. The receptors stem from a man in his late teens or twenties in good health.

The CDR3 nucleotides read TGCCCGCCAGCAGGTTACGAGCAGTACTTC. Translation: CPPAGYEQYF. This chain links TRBV5-1 with TRBJ2-7; D gene ambiguous. CDR3 length equals 10 residues. The V gene's germline CDR1 is SGHRS and CDR2 YFSETQ.

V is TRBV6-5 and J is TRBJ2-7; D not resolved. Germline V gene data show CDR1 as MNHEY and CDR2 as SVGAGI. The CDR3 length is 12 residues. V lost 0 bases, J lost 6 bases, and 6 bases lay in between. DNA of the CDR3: TGTGCCAGCAGTTACTCGGGAACCGAGCAGTACTTC. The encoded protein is CASSYSGTEQYF.

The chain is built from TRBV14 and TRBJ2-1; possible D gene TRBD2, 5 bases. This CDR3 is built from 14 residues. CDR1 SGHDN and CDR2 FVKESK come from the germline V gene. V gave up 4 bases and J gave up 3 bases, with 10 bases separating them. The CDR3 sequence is CASSRSGIYNEQFF. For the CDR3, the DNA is TGTGCCAGCAGCCGGAGCGGCATCTACAATGAGCAGTTCTTC.

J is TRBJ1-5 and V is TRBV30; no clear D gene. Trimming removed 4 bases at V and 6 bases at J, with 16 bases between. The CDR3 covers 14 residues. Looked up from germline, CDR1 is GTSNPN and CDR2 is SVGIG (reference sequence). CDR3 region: CAWNLAGRGQPQHF. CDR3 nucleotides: TGTGCCTGGAATCTGGCAGGACGTGGTCAGCCCCAGCATTTT. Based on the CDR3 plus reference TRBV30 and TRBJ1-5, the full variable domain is SQTIHQWPATLVQPVGSPLSLECTVEGTSNPNLYWYRQAAGRGLQLLFYSVGIGQISSEVPQNLSASRPQDRQFILSSKKLLLSDSGFYLCAWNLAGRGQPQHFGDGTRLSIL.

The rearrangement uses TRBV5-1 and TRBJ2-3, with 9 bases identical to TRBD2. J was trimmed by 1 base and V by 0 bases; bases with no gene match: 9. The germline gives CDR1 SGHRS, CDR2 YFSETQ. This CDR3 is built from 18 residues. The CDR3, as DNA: TGCGCCAGCAGCTTGGTTCTCTGGACTAGCGTGGGCACAGATACGCAGTATTTT. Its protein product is CASSLVLWTSVGTDTQYF.

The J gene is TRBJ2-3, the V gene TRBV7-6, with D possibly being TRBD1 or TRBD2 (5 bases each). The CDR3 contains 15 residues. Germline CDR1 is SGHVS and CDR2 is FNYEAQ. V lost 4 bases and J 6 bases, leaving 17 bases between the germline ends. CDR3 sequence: CASSSPLRDLDTQYF. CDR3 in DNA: TGTGCCAGCAGCTCCCCTTTGAGGGACCTTGATACGCAGTATTTT.

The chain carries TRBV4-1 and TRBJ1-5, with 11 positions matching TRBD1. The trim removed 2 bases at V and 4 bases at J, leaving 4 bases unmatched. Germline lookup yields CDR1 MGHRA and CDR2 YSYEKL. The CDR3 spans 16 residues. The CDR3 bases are TGCGCCAGCAGCCAATTGGACAGGGGGCGTAATCAGCCCCAGCATTTT. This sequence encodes CASSQLDRGRNQPQHF.

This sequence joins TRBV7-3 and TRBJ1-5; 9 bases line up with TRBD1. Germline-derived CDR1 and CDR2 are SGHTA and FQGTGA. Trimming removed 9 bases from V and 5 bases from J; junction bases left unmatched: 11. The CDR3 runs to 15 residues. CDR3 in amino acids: CARGQGGRLDQPQHF. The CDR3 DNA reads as TGTGCCAGGGGACAGGGAGGAAGGTTGGATCAGCCCCAGCATTTT.

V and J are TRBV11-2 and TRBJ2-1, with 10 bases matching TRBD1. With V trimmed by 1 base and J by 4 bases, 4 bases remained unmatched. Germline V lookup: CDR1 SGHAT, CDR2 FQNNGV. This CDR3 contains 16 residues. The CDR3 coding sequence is TGTGCCAGCAGCTTAGTGTGGACAGGGGGATACAATGAGCAGTTCTTC. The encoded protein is CASSLVWTGGYNEQFF.

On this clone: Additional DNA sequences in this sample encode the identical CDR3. The CDR3 nucleotides read TGTGCCAGCAGTTTAGGACAGGGATATGGCTACACCTTC. Residues: CASSLGQGYGYTF. This chain connects TRBV27 to TRBJ1-2, with 8 bases identical to TRBD1. The V gene's germline CDR1 is MNHEY and CDR2 SMNVEV (reference sequence). V was clipped by 2 bases and J by 5 bases; unmatched bases: 1. The CDR3 totals 13 residues.

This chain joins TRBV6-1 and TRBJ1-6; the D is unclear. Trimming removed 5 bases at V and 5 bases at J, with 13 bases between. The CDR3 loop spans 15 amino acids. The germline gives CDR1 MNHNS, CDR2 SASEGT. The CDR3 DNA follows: TGTGCCAGCAGTCCCCGGGATTCTAATAATTCACCCCTCCACTTT. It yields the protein CASSPRDSNNSPLHF.

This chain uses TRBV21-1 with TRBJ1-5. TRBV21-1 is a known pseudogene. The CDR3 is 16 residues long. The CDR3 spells CASSPRQGGVNQPQHF. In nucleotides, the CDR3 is TGTGCCAGCAGCCCCCGCCAGGGGGGGGTCAATCAGCCCCAGCATTTT.

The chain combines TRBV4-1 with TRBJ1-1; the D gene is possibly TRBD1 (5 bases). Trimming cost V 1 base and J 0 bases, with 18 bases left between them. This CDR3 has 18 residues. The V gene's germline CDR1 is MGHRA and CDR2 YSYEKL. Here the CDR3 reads CASSQGPFQGVMNTEAFF. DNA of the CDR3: TGCGCCAGCAGCCAAGGCCCCTTCCAGGGTGTGATGAACACTGAAGCTTTCTTT.

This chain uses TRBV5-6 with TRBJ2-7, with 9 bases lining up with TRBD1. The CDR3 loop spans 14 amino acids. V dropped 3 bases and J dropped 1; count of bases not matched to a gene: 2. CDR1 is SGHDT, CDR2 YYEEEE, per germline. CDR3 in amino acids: CASSSQGASYEQYF. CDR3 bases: TGTGCCAGCAGCTCACAGGGGGCTTCCTACGAGCAGTACTTC. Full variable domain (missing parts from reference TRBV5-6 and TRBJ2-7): DAGVTQSPTHLIKTRGQQVTLRCSPKSGHDTVSWYQQALGQGPQFIFQYYEEEERQRGNFPDRFSGHQFPNYSSELNVNALLLGDSALYLCASSSQGASYEQYFGPGTRLTVT.

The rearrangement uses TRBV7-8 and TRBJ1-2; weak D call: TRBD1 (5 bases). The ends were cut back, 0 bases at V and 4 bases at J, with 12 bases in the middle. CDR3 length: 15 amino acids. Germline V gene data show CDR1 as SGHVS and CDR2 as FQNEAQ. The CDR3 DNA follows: TGTGCCAGCAGCTTAGCGAGAACAGGAGGCTATGGCTACACCTTC. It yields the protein CASSLARTGGYGYTF.

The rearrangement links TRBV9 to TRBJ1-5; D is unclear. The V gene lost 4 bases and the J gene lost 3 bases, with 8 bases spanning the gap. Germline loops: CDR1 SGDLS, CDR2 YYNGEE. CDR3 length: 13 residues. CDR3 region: CASSLGPNQPQHF. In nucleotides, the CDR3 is TGTGCCAGCAGCTTGGGTCCCAATCAGCCCCAGCATTTT.

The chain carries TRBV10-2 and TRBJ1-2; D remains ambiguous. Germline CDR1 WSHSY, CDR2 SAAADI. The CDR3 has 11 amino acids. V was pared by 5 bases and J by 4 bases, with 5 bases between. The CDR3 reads CASSSGYGYTF. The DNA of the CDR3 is TGCGCCAGCAGTTCGGGCTATGGCTACACCTTC.

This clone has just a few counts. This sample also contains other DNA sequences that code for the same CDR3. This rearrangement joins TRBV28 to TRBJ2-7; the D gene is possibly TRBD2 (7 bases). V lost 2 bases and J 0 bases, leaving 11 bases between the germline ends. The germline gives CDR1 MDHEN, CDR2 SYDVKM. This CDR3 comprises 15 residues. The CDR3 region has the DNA TGTGCCAGCAGTTTAGGAGGGGGGGCCTCCTACGAGCAGTACTTC. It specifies CASSLGGGASYEQYF. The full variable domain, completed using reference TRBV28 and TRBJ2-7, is DVKVTQSSRYLVKRTGEKVFLECVQDMDHENMFWYRQDPGLGLRLIYFSYDVKMKEKGDIPEGYSVSREKKERFSLILESASTNQTSMYLCASSLGGGASYEQYFGPGTRLTVT.

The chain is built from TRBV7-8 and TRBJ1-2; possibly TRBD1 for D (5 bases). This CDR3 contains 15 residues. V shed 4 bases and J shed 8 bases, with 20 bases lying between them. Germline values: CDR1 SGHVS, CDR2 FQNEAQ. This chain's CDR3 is CASSSRDPLMEGYTF. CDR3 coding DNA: TGTGCCAGCAGCTCTAGGGACCCGTTGATGGAAGGCTACACCTTC.